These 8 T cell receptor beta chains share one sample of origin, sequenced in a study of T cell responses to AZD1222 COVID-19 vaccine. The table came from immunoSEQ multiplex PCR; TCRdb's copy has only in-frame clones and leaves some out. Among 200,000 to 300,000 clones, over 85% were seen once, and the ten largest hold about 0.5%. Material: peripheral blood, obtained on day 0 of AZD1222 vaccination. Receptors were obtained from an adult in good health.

For the CDR3, the DNA is TGTGCCAGCAGCGCCAATAATCTAGCGGGAAAAAACGAGCAGTACTTC. Protein sequence: CASSANNLAGKNEQYF. The genes are TRBV13 and TRBJ2-7, with 9 positions matching TRBD2. CDR1 and CDR2 from the germline V gene are PRHDT and FYEKMQ (reference sequence). With 5 bases clipped from V and 5 bases from J, the junction kept 13 bases outside the gene matches. The CDR3 is made up of 16 amino acids.

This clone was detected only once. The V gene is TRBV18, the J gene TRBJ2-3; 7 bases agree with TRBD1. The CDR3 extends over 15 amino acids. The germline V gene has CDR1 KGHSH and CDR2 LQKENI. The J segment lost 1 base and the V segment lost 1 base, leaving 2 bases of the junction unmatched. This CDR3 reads CASSPQGARTDTQYF. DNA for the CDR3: TGTGCCAGCTCACCACAGGGGGCACGCACAGATACGCAGTATTTT.

The CDR3 region is CASSQDRGQSSYNEQFF. In DNA, the CDR3 is TGCGCCAGCAGCCAAGATAGAGGACAGAGCTCCTACAATGAGCAGTTCTTC. The chain carries TRBV4-1 and TRBJ2-1; the D gene is possibly TRBD1 (6 bases). Germline CDR1 MGHRA, CDR2 YSYEKL. This CDR3 is built from 17 residues. The V and J ends lost 0 bases and 0 bases respectively, with 12 bases between them.

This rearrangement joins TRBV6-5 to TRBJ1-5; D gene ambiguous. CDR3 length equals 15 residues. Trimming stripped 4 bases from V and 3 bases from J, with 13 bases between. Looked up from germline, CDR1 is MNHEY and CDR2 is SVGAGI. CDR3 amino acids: CASSSTGRNNQPQHF. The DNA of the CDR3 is TGTGCCAGCAGTTCCACGGGAAGAAACAATCAGCCCCAGCATTTT.

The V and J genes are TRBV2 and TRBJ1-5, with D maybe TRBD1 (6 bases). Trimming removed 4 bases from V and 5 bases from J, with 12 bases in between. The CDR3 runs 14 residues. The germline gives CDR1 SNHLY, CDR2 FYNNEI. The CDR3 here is CASSGGRGDQPQHF. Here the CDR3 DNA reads TGTGCCAGCAGTGGTGGGAGGGGGGATCAGCCCCAGCATTTT.

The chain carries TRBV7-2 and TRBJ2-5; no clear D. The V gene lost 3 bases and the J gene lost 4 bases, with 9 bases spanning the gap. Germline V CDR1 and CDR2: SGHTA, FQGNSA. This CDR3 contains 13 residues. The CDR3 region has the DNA TGTGCCAGCAGCTTTATCGTCGTAGAGACCCAGTACTTC. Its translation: CASSFIVVETQYF.

Written as DNA, the CDR3 is TGTGCCAGCAGCTTAGGGCCATGGGCTGGCAATCAGCCCCAGCATTTT. Translated: CASSLGPWAGNQPQHF. The gene calls are TRBV11-2 and TRBJ1-5, with D unclear. Per the germline V gene, CDR1 is SGHAT and CDR2 is FQNNGV. This CDR3 is 16 amino acids long. Between the trimmed V and J ends, which lost 1 base and 2 bases, there was a span of 12 bases.

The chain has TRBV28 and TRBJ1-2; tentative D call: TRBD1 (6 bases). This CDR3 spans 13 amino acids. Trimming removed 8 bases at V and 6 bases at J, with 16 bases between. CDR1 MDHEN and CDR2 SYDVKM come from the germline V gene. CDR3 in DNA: TGTGCCAGCTCGACAGGAGGAATTCATGGCTACACCTTC. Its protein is CASSTGGIHGYTF.